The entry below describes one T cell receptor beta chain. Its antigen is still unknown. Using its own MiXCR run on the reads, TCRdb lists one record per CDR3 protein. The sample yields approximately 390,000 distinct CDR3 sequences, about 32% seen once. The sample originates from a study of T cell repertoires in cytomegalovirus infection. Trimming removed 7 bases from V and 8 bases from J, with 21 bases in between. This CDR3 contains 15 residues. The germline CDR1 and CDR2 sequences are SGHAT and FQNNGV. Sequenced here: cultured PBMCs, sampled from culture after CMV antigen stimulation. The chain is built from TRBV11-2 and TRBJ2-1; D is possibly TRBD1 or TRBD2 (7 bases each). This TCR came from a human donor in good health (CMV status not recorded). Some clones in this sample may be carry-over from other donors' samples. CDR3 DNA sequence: TGTGCCAGCACCTCGAGGGTCGCAGGGGGGGATGAGCAGTTCTTC. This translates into CASTSRVAGGDEQFF.